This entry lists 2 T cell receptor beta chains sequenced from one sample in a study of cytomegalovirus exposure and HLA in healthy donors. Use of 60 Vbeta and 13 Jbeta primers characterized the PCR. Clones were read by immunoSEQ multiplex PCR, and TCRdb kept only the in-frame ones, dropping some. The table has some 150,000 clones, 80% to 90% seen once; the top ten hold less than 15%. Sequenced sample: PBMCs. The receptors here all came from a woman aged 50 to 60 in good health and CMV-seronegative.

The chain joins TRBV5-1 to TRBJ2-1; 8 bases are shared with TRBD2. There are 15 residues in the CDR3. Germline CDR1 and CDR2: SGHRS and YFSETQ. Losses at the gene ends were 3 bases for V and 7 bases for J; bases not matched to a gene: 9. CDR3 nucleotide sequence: TGCGCCAGCAGCTCCAGTGCGGGAGGAGGAAATGAGCAGTTCTTC. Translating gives CASSSSAGGGNEQFF.

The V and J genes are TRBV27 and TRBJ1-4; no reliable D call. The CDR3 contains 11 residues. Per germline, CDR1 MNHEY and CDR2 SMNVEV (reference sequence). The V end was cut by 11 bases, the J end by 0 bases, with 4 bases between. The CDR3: CASATNEKLFF. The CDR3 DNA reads TGTGCCTCGGCAACTAATGAAAAACTGTTTTTT.